This T cell receptor beta chain was found in a study of T cell responses to AZD1222 COVID-19 vaccine. Study-level points and caveats: Researchers report vaccine-associated CD4 TCRs spanning spike, with dominance at 160-218 and 743-854. Possibly, clonal diversity was underestimated; donors were largely white British and included more females.

This clone has a single count. The target antigen is unknown. Produced via immunoSEQ multiplex PCR; TCRdb's table is partial and in-frame only. The sample has 70,000 to 95,000 clones, about 86% seen once; the top ten hold roughly 6%. The CDR3 totals 16 residues. Germline assignment: CDR1 LGHDT and CDR2 YNNKEL (reference sequence). The V end was cut by 0 bases, the J end by 10 bases, with 18 bases between. This clonotype was sampled from an adult who received the AZD1222 COVID-19 vaccine. Sequencing used peripheral blood, obtained 28 days after the second AZD1222 dose. The chain carries TRBV3-1 (or the pseudogene TRBV3-2) and TRBJ1-4; the D is unclear. The CDR3 DNA follows: TGTGCCAGCAGCCAAGAGTTCGGGCAGTTCCTAGGAAAACTGTTTTTT. Translation: CASSQEFGQFLGKLFF.